Below, 20 T cell receptor beta chains from the same sample are listed, as sequenced in a study of OX40 agonist ivuxolimab in advanced cancers. Measured with immunoSEQ multiplex PCR; TCRdb has only the in-frame clones, and not every one. The table shows roughly 45,000 clones, with approximately 88% occurring only once. The sequencing here drew on CD4+ or CD8+ T cells sorted from blood, taken in a trial of the OX40 agonist ivuxolimab. These receptors came from an adult with an advanced solid tumor such as melanoma, head and neck, liver or kidney cancer.

This clone was counted once. The chain carries TRBV6-1 and TRBJ1-5; D perhaps matches TRBD1 (6 bases). The CDR3 consists of 15 residues. V was cut by 5 bases and J by 4 bases, with 15 bases left in between. The germline V gene encodes CDR1 MNHNS and CDR2 SASEGT. The CDR3 DNA sequence: TGTGCCAGCAGTTCCCAGACAGGACCGAATCAGCCCCAGCATTTT. It is translated as CASSSQTGPNQPQHF.

The J gene is TRBJ2-2, the V gene TRBV7-9; 8 nucleotides line up with TRBD2. Trimming at V came to 5 bases and at J to 5 bases, leaving 7 bases not matched to a gene. The CDR3 is 15 residues long. Germline V lookup: CDR1 SEHNR, CDR2 FQNEAQ (reference sequence). The CDR3 loop reads CASSPSGSGTGELFF. CDR3 sequence (DNA): TGTGCCAGCAGCCCGAGCGGGAGCGGGACCGGGGAGCTGTTTTTT.

The chain joins TRBV5-6 to TRBJ2-6; D call uncertain. Germline V gene data show CDR1 as SGHDT and CDR2 as YYEEEE. V lost 2 bases and J 2 bases, leaving 5 bases between the germline ends. This CDR3 region has 14 residues. CDR3 sequence (DNA): TGTGCCAGCAGCTTTCGCACTGGGGCCAACGTCCTGACTTTC. This sequence encodes CASSFRTGANVLTF. Full variable domain (missing parts from reference TRBV5-6 and TRBJ2-6): DAGVTQSPTHLIKTRGQQVTLRCSPKSGHDTVSWYQQALGQGPQFIFQYYEEEERQRGNFPDRFSGHQFPNYSSELNVNALLLGDSALYLCASSFRTGANVLTFGAGSRLTVL.

As concerns this clone: The same CDR3 also results from other DNA sequences found in this sample. The chain combines TRBV9 with TRBJ2-7; no clear D. The CDR3 totals 14 residues. CDR1 and CDR2 (germline): SGDLS, YYNGEE. Deletions cut 0 bases from V and 0 bases from J, with 7 bases between. Here the CDR3 reads CASSVGGDSYEQYF. For the CDR3, the DNA is TGTGCCAGCAGCGTAGGTGGAGACTCCTACGAGCAGTACTTC. The variable domain in full, with the rest retrieved from reference TRBV9 and TRBJ2-7, is DSGVTQTPKHLITATGQRVTLRCSPRSGDLSVYWYQQSLDQGLQFLIQYYNGEERAKGNILERFSAQQFPDLHSELNLSSLELGDSALYFCASSVGGDSYEQYFGPGTRLTVT.

The CDR3 coding sequence is TGTGCCAGCGGAATAACGGACCGAACCTACGAGCAGTACTTC. The encoded protein is CASGITDRTYEQYF. The J gene is TRBJ2-7, the V gene TRBV6-6; D is ambiguous. Germline loops: CDR1 MNHNY, CDR2 SVGAGI (reference sequence). Deletions cut 8 bases from V and 2 bases from J, with 16 bases between. The CDR3 length is 14 residues.

The chain combines TRBV7-3 with TRBJ2-1; D perhaps matches TRBD2 (5 bases). Between the trimmed V and J ends, which lost 5 bases and 6 bases, there was a span of 8 bases. Per the germline V gene, CDR1 is SGHTA and CDR2 is FQGTGA. CDR3 size: 12 residues. CDR3 residues: CASSLGLNEQFF. CDR3 in DNA: TGTGCCAGCAGCCTCGGACTCAATGAGCAGTTCTTC. Supplemented by reference TRBV7-3 and TRBJ2-1, the full variable domain reads GAGVSQTPSNKVTEKGKYVELRCDPISGHTALYWYRQSLGQGPEFLIYFQGTGAADDSGLPNDRFFAVRPEGSVSTLKIQRTERGDSAVYLCASSLGLNEQFFGPGTRLTVL.

The chain carries TRBV7-3 and TRBJ2-6, with 9 bases identical to TRBD1. J was trimmed by 0 bases and V by 1 base; bases with no gene match: 1. The length of the CDR3 is 17 residues. Germline CDR1 and CDR2: SGHTA and FQGTGA. The CDR3 sequence: CASSLMGQGSGANVLTF. The CDR3 region has the DNA TGTGCCAGCAGCTTAATGGGACAGGGCTCTGGGGCCAACGTCCTGACTTTC.

The chain links TRBV5-1 to TRBJ2-1; D unclear. From germline, CDR1 is SGHRS and CDR2 YFSETQ. V dropped 1 base and J dropped 9 bases, with 5 bases sitting between them. The CDR3 is 11 residues long. The CDR3 protein is CASSLFTEQFF. CDR3 bases: TGCGCCAGCAGCTTGTTTACTGAGCAGTTCTTC.

J is TRBJ2-3 and V is TRBV7-8, with D unresolved. This CDR3 region has 15 residues. Germline CDR1 is SGHVS and CDR2 is FQNEAQ. With 1 base removed from V and 0 bases from J, the gap between germline ends came to 8 bases. This CDR3 reads CASSLGQTSTDTQYF. CDR3 bases: TGTGCCAGCAGCTTAGGCCAGACTAGCACAGATACGCAGTATTTT.

V gene TRBV5-1 combines with J gene TRBJ1-4; D gene ambiguous. There are 14 residues in the CDR3. V was cut by 2 bases and J by 6 bases, with 11 bases left in between. Germline V CDR1 and CDR2: SGHRS, YFSETQ. Written as DNA, the CDR3 is TGCGCCAGCAGCTTCGGAGGAGGCGATGAAAAACTGTTTTTT. Translated: CASSFGGGDEKLFF.

The rearrangement links TRBV10-1 to TRBJ2-3, with TRBD2 as a possible D gene (5 bases). V was trimmed by 3 bases and J by 1 base, leaving 11 bases between them. CDR1 and CDR2 from the germline V gene are WNHNN and SYGVQD (reference sequence). This CDR3 is 15 amino acids long. In nucleotides, the CDR3 is TGCGCCAGCAGTGATGTGGGAGTGGGCACAGATACGCAGTATTTT. Translating it yields CASSDVGVGTDTQYF.

The sample holds a few counts of this clone. DNA of the CDR3: TGTGCCAGCAGCCGTGGACAGGGGAGGAACACTGAAGCTTTCTTT. Translation gives CASSRGQGRNTEAFF. The V and J genes are TRBV14 and TRBJ1-1; TRBD1 matches 9 bases. V was clipped by 4 bases and J by 1 base; unmatched bases: 4. In germline, CDR1 is SGHDN, CDR2 FVKESK. The CDR3 totals 15 residues.

V gene TRBV11-3 combines with J gene TRBJ2-7; TRBD1 aligns across 7 bases. This CDR3 comprises 15 residues. Looked up from germline, CDR1 is SGHNT and CDR2 is YENEEA. Trimming at V came to 4 bases and at J to 4 bases, leaving 10 bases not matched to a gene. The CDR3 spells CASSSQGQLIYEQYF. DNA for the CDR3: TGTGCCAGCAGCTCTCAGGGACAGCTCATTTACGAGCAGTACTTC.

The chain joins TRBV19 to TRBJ2-5, with D possibly being TRBD1 or TRBD2 (5 bases each). The CDR3 is made up of 14 amino acids. The ends were cut back, 3 bases at V and 4 bases at J, with 12 bases in the middle. The V gene's germline CDR1 is LNHDA and CDR2 SQIVND (reference sequence). CDR3 nucleotides: TGTGCCAGTAGTATTCGGGGTAGGGGAGAGACCCAGTACTTC. Amino acid sequence: CASSIRGRGETQYF.

This chain joins TRBV7-6 and TRBJ2-3, with D uncertain. Germline CDR1 SGHVS, CDR2 FNYEAQ. V was cut by 3 bases and J by 2 bases, with 15 bases left in between. The CDR3 loop spans 16 amino acids. Here the CDR3 reads CASSLGNLRDTDTQYF. The DNA of the CDR3 is TGTGCCAGCAGCTTGGGAAATTTAAGGGACACAGATACGCAGTATTTT. The whole variable domain, remainder taken from reference TRBV7-6 and TRBJ2-3, is GAGVSQSPRYKVTKRGQDVALRCDPISGHVSLYWYRQALGQGPEFLTYFNYEAQQDKSGLPNDRFSAERPEGSISTLTIQRTEQRDSAMYRCASSLGNLRDTDTQYFGPGTRLTVL.

The chain carries TRBV30 and TRBJ1-5, with 8 bases fitting TRBD1. The length of the CDR3 is 14 residues. V dropped 2 bases and J dropped 6; count of bases not matched to a gene: 6. Per the germline V gene, CDR1 is GTSNPN and CDR2 is SVGIG (reference sequence). The CDR3 nucleotides are TGTGCCTGGAGTATATCAGGGGGCCCTCAGCCCCAGCATTTT. It is translated as CAWSISGGPQPQHF.

The chain uses TRBV29-1 and TRBJ2-3, with D perhaps TRBD1 (5 bases). Germline V lookup: CDR1 SQVTM, CDR2 ANQGSEA. The ends were cut back, 2 bases at V and 3 bases at J, with 6 bases in the middle. The CDR3 runs 12 residues. As DNA, the CDR3 is TGCAGCGTTGAACAGGGAACAGATACGCAGTATTTT. Protein: CSVEQGTDTQYF.

The gene calls are TRBV7-8 and TRBJ2-1; D is possibly TRBD2 (5 bases). This CDR3 contains 20 residues. Germline V gives CDR1 SGHVS, CDR2 FQNEAQ. Deletions cut 0 bases from V and 0 bases from J, with 21 bases between. The CDR3 coding sequence is TGTGCCAGCAGCTTAGCGGCTAGCTCCAGTTTCGAGAGCTCCTACAATGAGCAGTTCTTC. Translated: CASSLAASSSFESSYNEQFF. The full variable domain, its missing parts supplied by reference TRBV7-8 and TRBJ2-1, is GAGVSQSPRYKVAKRGQDVALRCDPISGHVSLFWYQQALGQGPEFLTYFQNEAQLDKSGLPSDRFFAERPEGSVSTLKIQRTQQEDSAVYLCASSLAASSSFESSYNEQFFGPGTRLTVL.

The chain recombines TRBV5-8 with TRBJ2-7; D is uncertain. V lost 0 bases, J lost 0 bases, and 10 bases lay in between. This CDR3 has 15 residues. Germline assignment: CDR1 SGHTS and CDR2 YDEGEE. CDR3 DNA: TGTGCCAGCAGCTTGGGTAGCATGTTCTCCTACGAGCAGTACTTC. Translated, it gives CASSLGSMFSYEQYF.

V usage is TRBV27 and J usage is TRBJ1-1, with a tentative D call TRBD1 (5 bases). The CDR3 has 17 amino acids. The germline gives CDR1 MNHEY, CDR2 SMNVEV (reference sequence). V lost 4 bases and J 1 base, leaving 19 bases between the germline ends. CDR3 DNA sequence: TGTGCCAGCAGTTCACCGTCCGGGGCTCTAAGGAACACTGAAGCTTTCTTT. This codes for CASSSPSGALRNTEAFF.